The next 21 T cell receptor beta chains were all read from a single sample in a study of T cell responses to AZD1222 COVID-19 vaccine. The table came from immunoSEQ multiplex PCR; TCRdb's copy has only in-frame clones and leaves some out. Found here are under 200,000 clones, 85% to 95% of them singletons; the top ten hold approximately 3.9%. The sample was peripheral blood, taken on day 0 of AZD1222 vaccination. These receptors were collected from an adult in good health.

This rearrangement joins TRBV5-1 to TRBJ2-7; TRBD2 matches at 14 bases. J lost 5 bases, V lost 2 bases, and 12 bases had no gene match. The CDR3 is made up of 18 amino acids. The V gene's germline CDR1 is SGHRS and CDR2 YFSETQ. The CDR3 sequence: CASSFAIPGLAGVDEQYF. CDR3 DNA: TGCGCCAGCAGCTTCGCAATTCCGGGACTAGCGGGAGTAGACGAGCAGTACTTC. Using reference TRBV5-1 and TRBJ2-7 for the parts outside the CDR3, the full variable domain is KAGVTQTPRYLIKTRGQQVTLSCSPISGHRSVSWYQQTPGQGLQFLFEYFSETQRNKGNFPGRFSGRQFSNSRSEMNVSTLELGDSALYLCASSFAIPGLAGVDEQYFGPGTRLTVT.

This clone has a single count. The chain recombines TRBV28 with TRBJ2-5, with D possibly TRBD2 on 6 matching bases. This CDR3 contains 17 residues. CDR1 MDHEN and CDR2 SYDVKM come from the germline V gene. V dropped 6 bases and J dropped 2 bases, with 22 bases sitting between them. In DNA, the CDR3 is TGTGCCAGCAGCCGAAGATTGACCTCTAGCGAGCAAGAGACCCAGTACTTC. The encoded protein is CASSRRLTSSEQETQYF.

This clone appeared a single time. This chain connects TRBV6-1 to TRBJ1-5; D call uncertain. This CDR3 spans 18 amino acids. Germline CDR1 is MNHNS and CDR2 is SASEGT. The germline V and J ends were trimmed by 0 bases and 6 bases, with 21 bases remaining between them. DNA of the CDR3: TGTGCCAGCAGTGAAGCGCATTTTTTATACGGAATCTTTCAGCCCCAGCATTTT. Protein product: CASSEAHFLYGIFQPQHF.

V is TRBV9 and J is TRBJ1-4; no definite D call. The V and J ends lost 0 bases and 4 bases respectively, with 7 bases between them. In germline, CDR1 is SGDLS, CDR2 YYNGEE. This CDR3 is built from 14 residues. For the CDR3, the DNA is TGTGCCAGCAGCGTAGGAGTGAATAATGAAAAACTGTTTTTT. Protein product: CASSVGVNNEKLFF.

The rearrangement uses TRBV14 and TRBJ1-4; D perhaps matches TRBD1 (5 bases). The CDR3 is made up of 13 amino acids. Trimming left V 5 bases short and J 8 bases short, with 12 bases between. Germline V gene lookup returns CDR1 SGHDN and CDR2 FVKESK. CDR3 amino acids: CASSVRQREKLFF. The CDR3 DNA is TGTGCCAGCAGCGTTAGACAGAGAGAAAAACTGTTTTTT.

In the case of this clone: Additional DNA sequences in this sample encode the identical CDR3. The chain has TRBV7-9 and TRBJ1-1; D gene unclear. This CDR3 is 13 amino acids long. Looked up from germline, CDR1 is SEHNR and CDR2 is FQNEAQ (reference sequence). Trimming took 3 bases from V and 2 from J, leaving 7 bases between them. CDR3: CASSFNGNTEAFF. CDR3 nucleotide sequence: TGTGCCAGCAGCTTTAATGGTAACACTGAAGCTTTCTTT.

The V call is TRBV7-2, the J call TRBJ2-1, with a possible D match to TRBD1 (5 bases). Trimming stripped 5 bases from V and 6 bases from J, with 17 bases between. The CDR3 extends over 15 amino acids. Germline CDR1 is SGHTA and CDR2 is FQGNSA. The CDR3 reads CASSRGPPQGNEQFF. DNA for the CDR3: TGTGCCAGCAGCCGCGGACCCCCTCAGGGCAATGAGCAGTTCTTC.

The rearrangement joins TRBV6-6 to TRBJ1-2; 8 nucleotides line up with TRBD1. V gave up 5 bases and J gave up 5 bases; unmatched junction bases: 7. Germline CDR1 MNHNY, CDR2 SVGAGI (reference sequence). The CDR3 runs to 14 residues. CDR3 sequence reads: CASSIGQGDYGYTF. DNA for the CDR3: TGTGCCAGCAGTATCGGACAGGGAGATTATGGCTACACCTTC.

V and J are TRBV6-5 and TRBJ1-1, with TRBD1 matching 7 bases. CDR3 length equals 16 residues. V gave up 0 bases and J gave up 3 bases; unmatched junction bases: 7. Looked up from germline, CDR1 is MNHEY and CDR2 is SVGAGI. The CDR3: CASSYSRTGVYTEAFF. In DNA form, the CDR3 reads TGTGCCAGCAGTTACTCCCGAACAGGGGTATACACTGAAGCTTTCTTT.

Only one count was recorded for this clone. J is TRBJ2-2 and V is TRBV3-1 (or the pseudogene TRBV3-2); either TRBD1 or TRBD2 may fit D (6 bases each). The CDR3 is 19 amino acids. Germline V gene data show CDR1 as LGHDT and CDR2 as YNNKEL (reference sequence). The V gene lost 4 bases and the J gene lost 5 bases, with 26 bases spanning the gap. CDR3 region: CASSPAFYRDGGRTGELFF. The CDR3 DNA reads TGTGCCAGCAGCCCGGCTTTTTACAGGGATGGAGGGAGGACCGGGGAGCTGTTTTTT.

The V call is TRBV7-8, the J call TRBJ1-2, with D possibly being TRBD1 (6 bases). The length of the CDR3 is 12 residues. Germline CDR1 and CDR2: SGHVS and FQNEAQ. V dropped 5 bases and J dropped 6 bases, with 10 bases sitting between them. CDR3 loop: CASSPNRDGYTF. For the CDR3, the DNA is TGTGCCAGCAGCCCCAACAGGGATGGCTACACCTTC. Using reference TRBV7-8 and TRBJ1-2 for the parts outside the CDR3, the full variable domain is GAGVSQSPRYKVAKRGQDVALRCDPISGHVSLFWYQQALGQGPEFLTYFQNEAQLDKSGLPSDRFFAERPEGSVSTLKIQRTQQEDSAVYLCASSPNRDGYTFGSGTRLTVV.

In DNA, the CDR3 is TGTGCCAGCAGCCAAGATGGCGAGCAGTACTTC. Translation gives CASSQDGEQYF. The chain couples TRBV3-1 (or the pseudogene TRBV3-2) to TRBJ2-7; D unresolved. Germline CDR1 LGHDT, CDR2 YNNKEL (reference sequence). V gave up 0 bases and J gave up 6 bases, with 3 bases separating them. The CDR3 runs to 11 residues.

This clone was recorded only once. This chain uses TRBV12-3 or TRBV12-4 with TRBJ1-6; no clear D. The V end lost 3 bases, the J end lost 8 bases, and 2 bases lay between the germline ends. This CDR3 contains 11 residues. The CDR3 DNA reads TGTGCCAGCAGTTTTCATTCACCCCTCCACTTT. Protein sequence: CASSFHSPLHF.

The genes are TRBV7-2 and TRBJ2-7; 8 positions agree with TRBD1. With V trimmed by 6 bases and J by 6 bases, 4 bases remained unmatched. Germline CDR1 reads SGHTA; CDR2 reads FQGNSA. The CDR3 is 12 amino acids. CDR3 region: CASSRQGFEQYF. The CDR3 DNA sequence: TGTGCCAGCAGTCGACAGGGGTTCGAGCAGTACTTC.

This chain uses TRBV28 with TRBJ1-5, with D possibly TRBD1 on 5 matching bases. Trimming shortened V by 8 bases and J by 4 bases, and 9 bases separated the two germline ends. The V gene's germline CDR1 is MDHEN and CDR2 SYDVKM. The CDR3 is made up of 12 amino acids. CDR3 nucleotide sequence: TGTGCCAGCCTCAGGGTGAATCAGCCCCAGCATTTT. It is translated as CASLRVNQPQHF.

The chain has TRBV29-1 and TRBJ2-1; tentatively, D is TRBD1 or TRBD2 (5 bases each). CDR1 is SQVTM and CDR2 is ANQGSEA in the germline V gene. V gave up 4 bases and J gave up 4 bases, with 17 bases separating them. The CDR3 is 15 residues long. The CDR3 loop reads CSVGYGGGSYNEQFF. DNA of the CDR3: TGCAGCGTTGGGTATGGGGGTGGTTCGTACAATGAGCAGTTCTTC.

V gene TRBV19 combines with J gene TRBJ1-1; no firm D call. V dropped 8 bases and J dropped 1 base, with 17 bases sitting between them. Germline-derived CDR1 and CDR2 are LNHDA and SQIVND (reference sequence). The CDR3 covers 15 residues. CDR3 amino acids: CASAGSRTGNTEAFF. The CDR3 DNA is TGTGCCAGTGCCGGGTCGAGGACGGGGAACACTGAAGCTTTCTTT. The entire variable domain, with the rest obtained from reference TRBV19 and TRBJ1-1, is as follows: DGGITQSPKYLFRKEGQNVTLSCEQNLNHDAMYWYRQDPGQGLRLIYYSQIVNDFQKGDIAEGYSVSREKKESFPLTVTSAQKNPTAFYLCASAGSRTGNTEAFFGQGTRLTVV.

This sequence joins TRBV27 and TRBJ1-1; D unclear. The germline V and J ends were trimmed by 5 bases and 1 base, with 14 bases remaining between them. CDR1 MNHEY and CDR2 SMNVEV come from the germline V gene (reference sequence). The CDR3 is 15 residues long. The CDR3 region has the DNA TGTGCCAGCAGTCCGCGTGGGATAGGGAACACTGAAGCTTTCTTT. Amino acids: CASSPRGIGNTEAFF.

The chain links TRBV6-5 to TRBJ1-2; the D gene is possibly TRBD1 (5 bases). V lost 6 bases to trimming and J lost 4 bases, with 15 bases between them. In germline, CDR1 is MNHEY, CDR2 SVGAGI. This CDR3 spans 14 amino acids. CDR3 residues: CASSATGRIYGYTF. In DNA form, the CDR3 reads TGTGCCAGCAGCGCAACGGGGCGCATCTATGGCTACACCTTC.

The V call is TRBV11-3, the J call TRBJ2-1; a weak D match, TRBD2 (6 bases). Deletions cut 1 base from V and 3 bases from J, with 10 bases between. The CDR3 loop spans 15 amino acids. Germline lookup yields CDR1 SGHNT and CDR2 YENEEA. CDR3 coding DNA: TGTGCCAGCAGCTTAGTTAGCGGAAACTACAATGAGCAGTTCTTC. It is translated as CASSLVSGNYNEQFF.

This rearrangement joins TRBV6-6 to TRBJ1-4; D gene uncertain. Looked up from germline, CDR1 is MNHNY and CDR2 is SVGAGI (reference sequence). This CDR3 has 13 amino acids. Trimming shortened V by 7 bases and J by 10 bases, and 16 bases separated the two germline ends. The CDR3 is CASMGHADGKLFF. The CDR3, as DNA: TGTGCCAGCATGGGCCACGCAGACGGAAAACTGTTTTTT.